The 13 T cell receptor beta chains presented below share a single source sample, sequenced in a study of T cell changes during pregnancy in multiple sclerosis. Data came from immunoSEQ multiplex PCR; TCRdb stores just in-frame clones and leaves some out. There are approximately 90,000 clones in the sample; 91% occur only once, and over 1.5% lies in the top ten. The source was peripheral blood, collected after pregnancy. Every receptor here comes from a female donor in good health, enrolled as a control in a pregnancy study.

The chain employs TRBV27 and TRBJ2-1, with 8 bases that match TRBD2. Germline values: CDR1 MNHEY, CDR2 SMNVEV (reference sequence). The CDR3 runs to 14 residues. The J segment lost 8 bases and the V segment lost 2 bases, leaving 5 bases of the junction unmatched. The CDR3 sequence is CASSLAGGNYEQFF. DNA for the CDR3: TGTGCCAGCAGTTTAGCGGGGGGTAACTATGAGCAGTTCTTC.

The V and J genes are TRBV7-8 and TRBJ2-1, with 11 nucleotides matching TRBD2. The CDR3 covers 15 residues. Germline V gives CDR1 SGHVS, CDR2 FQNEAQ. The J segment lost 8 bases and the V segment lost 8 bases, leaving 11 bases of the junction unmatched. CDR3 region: CASGRLAGSGYEQFF. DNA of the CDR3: TGTGCCAGCGGACGACTAGCGGGGTCCGGATATGAGCAGTTCTTC.

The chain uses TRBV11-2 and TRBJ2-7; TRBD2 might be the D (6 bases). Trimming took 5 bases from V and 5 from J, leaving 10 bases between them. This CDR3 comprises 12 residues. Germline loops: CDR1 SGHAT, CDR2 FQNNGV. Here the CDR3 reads CASSQRGNEQYF. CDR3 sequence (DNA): TGTGCCAGCAGCCAACGCGGGAACGAGCAGTACTTC.

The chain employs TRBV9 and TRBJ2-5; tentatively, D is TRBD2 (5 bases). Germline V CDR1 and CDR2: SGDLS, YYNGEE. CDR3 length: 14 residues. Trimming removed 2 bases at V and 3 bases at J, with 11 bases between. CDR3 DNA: TGTGCCAGCAGCGTTAACCCAGCGGAAGAGACCCAGTACTTC. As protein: CASSVNPAEETQYF.

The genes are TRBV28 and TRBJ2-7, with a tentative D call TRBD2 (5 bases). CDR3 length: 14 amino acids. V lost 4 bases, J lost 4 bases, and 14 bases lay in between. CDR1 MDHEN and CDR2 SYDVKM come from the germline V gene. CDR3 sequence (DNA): TGTGCCAGCAGTTATTCAGGAGGCTGGTACGAGCAGTACTTC. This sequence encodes CASSYSGGWYEQYF.

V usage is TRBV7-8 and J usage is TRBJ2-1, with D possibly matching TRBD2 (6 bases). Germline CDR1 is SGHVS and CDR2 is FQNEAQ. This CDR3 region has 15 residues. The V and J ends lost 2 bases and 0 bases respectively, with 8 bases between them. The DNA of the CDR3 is TGTGCCAGCAGCTTACCGGGACTCTCCTACAATGAGCAGTTCTTC. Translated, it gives CASSLPGLSYNEQFF.

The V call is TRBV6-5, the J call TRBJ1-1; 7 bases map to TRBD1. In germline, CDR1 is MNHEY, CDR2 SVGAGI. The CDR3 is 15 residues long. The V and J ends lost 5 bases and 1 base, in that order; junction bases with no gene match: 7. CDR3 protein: CASSVAGQWNTEAFF. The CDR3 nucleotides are TGTGCCAGCAGTGTGGCGGGACAGTGGAACACTGAAGCTTTCTTT.

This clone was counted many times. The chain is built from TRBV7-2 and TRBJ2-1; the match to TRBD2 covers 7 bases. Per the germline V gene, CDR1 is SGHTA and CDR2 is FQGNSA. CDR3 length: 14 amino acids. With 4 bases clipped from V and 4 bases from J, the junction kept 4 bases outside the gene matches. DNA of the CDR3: TGTGCCAGCAGCTCCGGGACTACATACAATGAGCAGTTCTTC. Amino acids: CASSSGTTYNEQFF.

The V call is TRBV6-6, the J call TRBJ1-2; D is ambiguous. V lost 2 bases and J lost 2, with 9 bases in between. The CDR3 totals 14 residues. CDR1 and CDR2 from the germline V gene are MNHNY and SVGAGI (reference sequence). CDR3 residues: CASSYKAGNYGYTF. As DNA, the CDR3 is TGTGCCAGCAGTTACAAAGCAGGCAACTATGGCTACACCTTC.

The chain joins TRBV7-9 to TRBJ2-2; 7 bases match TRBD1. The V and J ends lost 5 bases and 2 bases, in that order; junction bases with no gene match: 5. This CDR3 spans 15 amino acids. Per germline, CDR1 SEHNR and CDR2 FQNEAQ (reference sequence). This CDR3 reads CASSRDRRNTGELFF. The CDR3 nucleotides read TGTGCCAGCAGCCGGGACAGAAGAAACACCGGGGAGCTGTTTTTT.

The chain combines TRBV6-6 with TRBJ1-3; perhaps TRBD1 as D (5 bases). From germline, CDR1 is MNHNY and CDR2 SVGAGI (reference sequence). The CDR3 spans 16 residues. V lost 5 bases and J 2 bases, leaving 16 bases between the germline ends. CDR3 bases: TGTGCCAGCAGTGGATCAGGGTTACGGCCTGGAAACACCATATATTTT. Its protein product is CASSGSGLRPGNTIYF.

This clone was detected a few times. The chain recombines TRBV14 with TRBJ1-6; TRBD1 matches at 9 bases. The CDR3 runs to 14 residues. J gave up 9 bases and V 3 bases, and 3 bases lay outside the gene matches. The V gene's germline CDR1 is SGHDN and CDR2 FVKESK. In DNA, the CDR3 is TGTGCCAGCAGCCAGGGACAGGGTTCTTCACCCCTCCACTTT. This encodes CASSQGQGSSPLHF.

The CDR3 nucleotides read TGTGCCACCCCTCTCTCTGGGGCCAACGTCCTGACTTTC. Its protein product is CATPLSGANVLTF. The J gene is TRBJ2-6, the V gene TRBV6-1; D remains unclear. The CDR3 consists of 13 residues. CDR1 is MNHNS, CDR2 SASEGT, per germline. Trimming stripped 10 bases from V and 0 bases from J, with 7 bases between.